This T cell receptor (beta chain) is from a study of OX40 agonist ivuxolimab in advanced cancers. Turning to the study itself: At 82.7% male, the cohort had a mean age of 60 years, ranging from roughly 23 to 80. General study findings and limits: CD8+ T cells averaged more expanded clones than CD4+.

As to this clone: As yet, its antigen is unknown.

This CDR3 comprises 15 residues. With 4 bases removed from V and 3 bases from J, the gap between germline ends came to 15 bases. Germline-derived CDR1 and CDR2 are MNHEY and SVGAGI. Repertoires were generated with immunoSEQ multiplex PCR, while TCRdb's copy carries only in-frame clones and drops some. The sample carries 4,500 to 7,000 clones, 60% to 85% recorded once. This clonotype was sampled from an adult with an advanced solid tumor such as melanoma, head and neck, liver or kidney cancer. This chain links TRBV6-5 with TRBJ1-1, with TRBD1 as a possible D gene (6 bases). This sample comprised CD4+ or CD8+ T cells sorted from blood, obtained in a trial of the OX40 agonist ivuxolimab. CDR3: CASSLTGRWDTEAFF. CDR3 bases: TGTGCCAGCAGTTTGACAGGACGATGGGACACTGAAGCTTTCTTT.